This TCR beta chain originates from a study of blood T cells in healthy people across ages. The CDR3 covers 14 residues. The germline gives CDR1 SGHRS, CDR2 YFSETQ. Unmatched junction bases numbered 8, after V lost 6 bases and J lost 5 bases. This clonotype turned up a few times. Then a second PCR, running roughly 7 to 11 cycles, was carried out with a sample-barcoded 5' primer and a J-beta primer mix. TCRdb passed the 5' RACE reads through MiXCR, listing each CDR3 protein once. This sample carries about 540,000 distinct CDR3 sequences, around 24% of them seen once, and the ten largest clones take around 10%. This sample also appeared in a second study, on T cells of mothers and their children. From that study: Sequencing revealed no T cell clones that were persistent and microchimeric.

The sequencing input was blood. The clonotype comes from a boy aged 10-17 years in good health. The chain couples TRBV5-1 to TRBJ2-1; 7 bases agree with TRBD2. The CDR3 reads CASKSQREDNEQFF. CDR3 nucleotide sequence: TGCGCCAGCAAAAGTCAGCGGGAAGACAATGAGCAGTTCTTC. The full variable domain, with the rest looked up from reference TRBV5-1 and TRBJ2-1, is KAGVTQTPRYLIKTRGQQVTLSCSPISGHRSVSWYQQTPGQGLQFLFEYFSETQRNKGNFPGRFSGRQFSNSRSEMNVSTLELGDSALYLCASKSQREDNEQFFGPGTRLTVL.